A single sample is the source of the 20 T cell receptor beta chains below, sequenced in a study of T cell repertoires in ileal Crohn's disease. TCRdb's copy holds only in-frame clones and misses some; the assay was immunoSEQ multiplex PCR. Among around 15,000 clones, roughly four fifths were seen once, and the ten largest hold about 14%. The time point is: inflamed ileum from the surgical specimen. Sequenced sample: ileal tissue. The receptors originated from an adult with Crohn's disease.

The chain joins TRBV6-6 to TRBJ1-5; TRBD1 is a possible D gene (5 bases). CDR3 length: 14 residues. Germline CDR1 reads MNHNY; CDR2 reads SVGAGI (reference sequence). Trimming left V 6 bases short and J 4 bases short, with 13 bases between. The CDR3 region is CASSTGDLNQPQHF. For the CDR3, the DNA is TGTGCCAGCAGCACGGGGGATCTTAATCAGCCCCAGCATTTT.

The V call is TRBV5-1, the J call TRBJ2-1, with 16 bases aligning to TRBD2. Trimming took 4 bases from V and 7 from J; bases not matched to a gene: 8. CDR3 size: 17 residues. Germline V lookup: CDR1 SGHRS, CDR2 YFSETQ. The CDR3 here is CASSGTSGGALGNEQFF. The CDR3 DNA sequence: TGCGCCAGCAGCGGGACTAGCGGGGGGGCCCTAGGGAATGAGCAGTTCTTC.

The chain employs TRBV10-1 and TRBJ1-1, with TRBD1 as a possible D gene (5 bases). Trimming pared 5 bases from V and 1 base from J, leaving 8 bases between. The CDR3 is made up of 13 amino acids. Germline CDR1 is WNHNN and CDR2 is SYGVQD (reference sequence). The CDR3 DNA reads as TGCGCCAGCAGTAGGGACGGGAACACTGAAGCTTTCTTT. Its protein is CASSRDGNTEAFF.

The V gene is TRBV5-1, the J gene TRBJ1-6; weak D call: TRBD1 (5 bases). The germline V gene has CDR1 SGHRS and CDR2 YFSETQ. The CDR3 has 15 amino acids. Trimming took off 0 bases at V and 13 bases at J, with 17 bases between the two ends. Written as DNA, the CDR3 is TGCGCCAGCAGCTTGGGGGACGGGGGAGCTTCCCCCCTCCACTTT. Translating gives CASSLGDGGASPLHF.

In this sample, this clone turned up a few times. The gene calls are TRBV19 and TRBJ2-3; 10 bases agree with TRBD2. This CDR3 is built from 16 residues. Germline CDR1 and CDR2: LNHDA and SQIVND (reference sequence). V shed 5 bases, J shed 6 bases, and the junction held 11 bases outside the gene matches. The CDR3 protein is CASSALAGLPGDTQYF. CDR3 DNA: TGTGCCAGTAGTGCACTAGCGGGGTTACCGGGGGATACGCAGTATTTT.

The sample holds a few counts of this clone. This rearrangement joins TRBV7-9 to TRBJ2-5; TRBD2 might be the D (5 bases). Germline V lookup: CDR1 SEHNR, CDR2 FQNEAQ (reference sequence). Deletions cut 3 bases from V and 5 bases from J, with 13 bases between. This CDR3 is 14 amino acids long. CDR3 nucleotides: TGTGCCAGCAGCTTGGACTCAATCTGGGAGACCCAGTACTTC. Translated, it gives CASSLDSIWETQYF. Complete variable domain (other parts from reference TRBV7-9 and TRBJ2-5): DTGVSQNPRHKITKRGQNVTFRCDPISEHNRLYWYRQTLGQGPEFLTYFQNEAQLEKSRLLSDRFSAERPKGSFSTLEIQRTEQGDSAMYLCASSLDSIWETQYFGPGTRLLVL.

The chain joins TRBV7-9 to TRBJ1-2, with TRBD1 matching over 7 bases. CDR1 and CDR2 (germline): SEHNR, FQNEAQ (reference sequence). J gave up 7 bases and V 11 bases, and 13 bases lay outside the gene matches. This CDR3 is 13 amino acids long. As DNA, the CDR3 is TGTGCCGGCTACAGGGGAACGTATGGTGGCTACACCTTC. Residues: CAGYRGTYGGYTF.

J is TRBJ2-5 and V is TRBV4-1; 12 bases match TRBD2. The CDR3 totals 16 residues. The J segment lost 3 bases and the V segment lost 2 bases, leaving 4 bases of the junction unmatched. Germline CDR1 reads MGHRA; CDR2 reads YSYEKL. CDR3 in amino acids: CASSQYWTSGEETQYF. In nucleotides, the CDR3 is TGCGCCAGCAGCCAATATTGGACTAGCGGGGAAGAGACCCAGTACTTC.

The genes are TRBV5-1 and TRBJ2-7; TRBD1 agrees at 10 bases. The CDR3 is 14 amino acids. Germline CDR1 SGHRS, CDR2 YFSETQ. J lost 1 base, V lost 4 bases, and 2 bases had no gene match. CDR3 in amino acids: CASSRDRGSYEQYF. The CDR3 DNA is TGCGCCAGCAGCCGGGACAGGGGTTCCTACGAGCAGTACTTC. The full variable domain, its missing parts supplied by reference TRBV5-1 and TRBJ2-7, is KAGVTQTPRYLIKTRGQQVTLSCSPISGHRSVSWYQQTPGQGLQFLFEYFSETQRNKGNFPGRFSGRQFSNSRSEMNVSTLELGDSALYLCASSRDRGSYEQYFGPGTRLTVT.

The rearrangement joins TRBV5-1 to TRBJ1-2; possible D gene TRBD1, 5 bases. The CDR3 has 13 amino acids. Deletions cut 0 bases from V and 10 bases from J, with 13 bases between. Germline CDR1 and CDR2: SGHRS and YFSETQ. CDR3 coding DNA: TGCGCCAGCAGCTTGGGCCAGGGAAGCGACTACACCTTC. Its protein is CASSLGQGSDYTF. The variable domain in full, completed from reference TRBV5-1 and TRBJ1-2, reads KAGVTQTPRYLIKTRGQQVTLSCSPISGHRSVSWYQQTPGQGLQFLFEYFSETQRNKGNFPGRFSGRQFSNSRSEMNVSTLELGDSALYLCASSLGQGSDYTFGSGTRLTVV.

The rearrangement uses TRBV13 and TRBJ2-7, with 8 bases matching TRBD1. The CDR3 is 17 residues long. V was clipped by 3 bases and J by 2 bases; unmatched bases: 12. CDR1 PRHDT and CDR2 FYEKMQ come from the germline V gene (reference sequence). The CDR3 region has the DNA TGTGCCAGCAGCTTTGGCAGGGGGCATGGTGGTACCTACGAGCAGTACTTC. Its translation: CASSFGRGHGGTYEQYF.

V and J are TRBV12-2 and TRBJ1-6; the table's D call TRBD1 went unverified against the DNA. TRBV12-2 corresponds to a pseudogene. The CDR3 runs to 19 residues. The CDR3 reads CASRLATRDSQLYNSPLHF. DNA for the CDR3: TGTGCAAGTCGTCTCGCTACCCGGGACAGCCAACTCTATAATTCACCCCTCCACTTT.

Turning to this clone: The sample carries other DNA sequences with the same CDR3. The chain employs TRBV7-9 and TRBJ1-3, with D hard to call. Deletions cut 1 base from V and 0 bases from J, with 7 bases between. The CDR3 is made up of 15 amino acids. The germline gives CDR1 SEHNR, CDR2 FQNEAQ (reference sequence). CDR3: CASSLGTDSGNTIYF. CDR3 coding DNA: TGTGCCAGCAGCTTAGGCACGGACTCTGGAAACACCATATATTTT. Supplemented by reference TRBV7-9 and TRBJ1-3, the full variable domain reads DTGVSQNPRHKITKRGQNVTFRCDPISEHNRLYWYRQTLGQGPEFLTYFQNEAQLEKSRLLSDRFSAERPKGSFSTLEIQRTEQGDSAMYLCASSLGTDSGNTIYFGEGSWLTVV.

This clone is labeled medium-sized. The chain recombines TRBV2 with TRBJ1-6, with D possibly matching TRBD1 (6 bases). The length of the CDR3 is 14 residues. The V end was cut by 2 bases, the J end by 8 bases, with 10 bases between. Germline values: CDR1 SNHLY, CDR2 FYNNEI. The CDR3 spells CASSEINRDSPLHF. In nucleotides, the CDR3 is TGTGCCAGCAGTGAAATTAACAGGGATTCACCCCTCCACTTT.

This sequence joins TRBV2 and TRBJ2-7, with 7 bases fitting TRBD2. Germline V CDR1 and CDR2: SNHLY, FYNNEI. The J segment lost 6 bases and the V segment lost 2 bases, leaving 4 bases of the junction unmatched. This CDR3 is 13 amino acids long. CDR3 amino acids: CASSELAEGEQYF. In DNA form, the CDR3 reads TGTGCCAGCAGTGAACTAGCGGAGGGCGAGCAGTACTTC.

The chain recombines TRBV6-6 with TRBJ2-2, with TRBD1 matching 7 bases. The trim removed 5 bases at V and 6 bases at J, leaving 6 bases unmatched. This CDR3 comprises 14 residues. Germline V CDR1 and CDR2: MNHNY, SVGAGI (reference sequence). The CDR3 sequence: CASSQIRGSGELFF. CDR3 DNA: TGTGCCAGCAGTCAAATCAGGGGGTCCGGGGAGCTGTTTTTT.

CDR3 sequence (DNA): TGTGCCAGCAGCCAGGGGCCAGGGCGGGGAACTGAAGCTTTCTTT. Protein: CASSQGPGRGTEAFF. This sequence joins TRBV7-9 and TRBJ1-1; D might be TRBD1 (6 bases). Trimming pared 5 bases from V and 5 bases from J, leaving 18 bases between. Germline CDR1 SEHNR, CDR2 FQNEAQ (reference sequence). The CDR3 extends over 15 amino acids. Together with reference TRBV7-9 and TRBJ1-1, the CDR3 gives the full variable domain: DTGVSQNPRHKITKRGQNVTFRCDPISEHNRLYWYRQTLGQGPEFLTYFQNEAQLEKSRLLSDRFSAERPKGSFSTLEIQRTEQGDSAMYLCASSQGPGRGTEAFFGQGTRLTVV.

For this clone: In the same sample, other DNA sequences code for this CDR3. The chain is built from TRBV6-6 and TRBJ1-5; 7 nucleotides agree with TRBD1. The CDR3 consists of 14 residues. CDR1 is MNHNY and CDR2 is SVGAGI in the germline V gene (reference sequence). The V segment lost 5 bases and the J segment 3 bases; nucleotides outside the gene matches: 4. As DNA, the CDR3 is TGTGCCAGCAGTCCTGGGACAGTCAATCAGCCCCAGCATTTT. It encodes CASSPGTVNQPQHF.

The rearrangement uses TRBV30 and TRBJ1-1; D gene ambiguous. Germline V gene sequence: CDR1 GTSNPN, CDR2 SVGIG (reference sequence). With 0 bases removed from V and 3 bases from J, the gap between germline ends came to 14 bases. This CDR3 comprises 15 residues. The CDR3 DNA reads TGTGCCTGGAGTGTAGGTAGGGTCGGGGACACTGAAGCTTTCTTT. Its translation is CAWSVGRVGDTEAFF.

The J gene is TRBJ1-6, the V gene TRBV30, with D hard to call. The V end lost 4 bases, the J end lost 7 bases, and 14 bases lay between the germline ends. The CDR3 runs to 14 residues. The germline gives CDR1 GTSNPN, CDR2 SVGIG (reference sequence). CDR3 sequence (DNA): TGTGCCTGGAACCGTCTTGGGAGCAATTCACCCCTCCACTTT. Amino acids: CAWNRLGSNSPLHF.